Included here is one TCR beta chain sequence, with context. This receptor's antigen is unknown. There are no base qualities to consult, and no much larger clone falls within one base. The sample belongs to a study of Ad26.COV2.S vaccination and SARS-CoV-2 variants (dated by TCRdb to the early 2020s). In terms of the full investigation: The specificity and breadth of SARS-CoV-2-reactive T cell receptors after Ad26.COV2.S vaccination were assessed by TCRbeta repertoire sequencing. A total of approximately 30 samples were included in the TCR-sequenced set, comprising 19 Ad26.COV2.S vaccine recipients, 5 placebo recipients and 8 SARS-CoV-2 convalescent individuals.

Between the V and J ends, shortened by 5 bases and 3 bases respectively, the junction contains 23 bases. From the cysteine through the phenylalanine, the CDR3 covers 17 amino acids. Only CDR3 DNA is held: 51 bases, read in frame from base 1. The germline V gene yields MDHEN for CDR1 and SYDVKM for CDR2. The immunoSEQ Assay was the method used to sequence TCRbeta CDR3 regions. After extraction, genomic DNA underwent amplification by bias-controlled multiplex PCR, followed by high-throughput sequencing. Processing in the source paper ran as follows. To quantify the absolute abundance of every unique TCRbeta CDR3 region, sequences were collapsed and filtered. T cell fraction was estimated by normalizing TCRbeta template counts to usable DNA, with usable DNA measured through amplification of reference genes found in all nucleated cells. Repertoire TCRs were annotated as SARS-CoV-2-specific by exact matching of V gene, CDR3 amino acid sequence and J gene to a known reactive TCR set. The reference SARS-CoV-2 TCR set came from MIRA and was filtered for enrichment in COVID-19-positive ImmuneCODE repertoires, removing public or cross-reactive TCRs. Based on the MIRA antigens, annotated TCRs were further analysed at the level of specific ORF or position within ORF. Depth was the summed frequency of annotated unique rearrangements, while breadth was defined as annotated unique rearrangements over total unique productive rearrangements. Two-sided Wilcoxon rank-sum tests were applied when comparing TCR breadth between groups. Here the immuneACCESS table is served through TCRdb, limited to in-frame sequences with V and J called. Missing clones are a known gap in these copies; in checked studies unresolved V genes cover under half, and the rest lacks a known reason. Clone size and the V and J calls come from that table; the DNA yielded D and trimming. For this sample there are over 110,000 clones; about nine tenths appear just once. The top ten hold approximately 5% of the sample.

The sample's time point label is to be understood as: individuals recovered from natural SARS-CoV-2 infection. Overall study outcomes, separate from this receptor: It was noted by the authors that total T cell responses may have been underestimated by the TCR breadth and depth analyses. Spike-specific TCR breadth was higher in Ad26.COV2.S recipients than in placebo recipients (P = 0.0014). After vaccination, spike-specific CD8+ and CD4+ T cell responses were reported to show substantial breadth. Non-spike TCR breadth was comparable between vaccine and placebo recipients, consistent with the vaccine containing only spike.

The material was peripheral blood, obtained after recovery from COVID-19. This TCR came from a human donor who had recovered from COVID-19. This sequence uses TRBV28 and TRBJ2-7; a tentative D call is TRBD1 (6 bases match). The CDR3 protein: CASSPPRGHGRGYEQYF. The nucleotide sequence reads TGTGCCAGCAGTCCCCCGAGGGGCCATGGCAGGGGCTACGAGCAGTACTTC. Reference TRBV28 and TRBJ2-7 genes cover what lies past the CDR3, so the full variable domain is DVKVTQSSRYLVKRTGEKVFLECVQDMDHENMFWYRQDPGLGLRLIYFSYDVKMKEKGDIPEGYSVSREKKERFSLILESASTNQTSMYLCASSPPRGHGRGYEQYFGPGTRLTVT.